These T cell receptor beta chains were read from a single sample in a study of T-cell reconstitution after alpha-beta-depleted transplantation in children. TCRdb ran MiXCR on the PCR reads and lists one entry per CDR3 protein. The sample lists roughly 310,000 distinct CDR3 sequences, more than 20% occurring once. Here the sequenced sample was PBMCs, mostly from graft donor cells, taken 180 days after TCRalphabeta/CD19-depleted stem cell transplant. The receptors originated from a male patient between 5 and 17 years old who had a stem cell transplant for acute lymphoblastic leukemia, so the T cells may come from the graft donor. The CDR3 runs from the conserved cysteine through the conserved F or W. Fields, in order: clone size, J gene, D gene, V gene, CDR3 protein, CDR3 DNA. The D gene is left open where the match is weak. The size entry is marked missing in some rows and otherwise reads once, few, many or a size class.

abundance: few
j_gene: TRBJ1-2
d_gene: .
v_gene: TRBV21-1
CDR3aa: CASSKGLTGGAGHGYTF
CDR3nt: TGTGCCAGCAGCAAGGGGCTTACAGGGGGCGCGGGTCATGGCTACACCTTC

abundance: .
j_gene: TRBJ2-2
d_gene: .
v_gene: TRBV5-1
CDR3aa: CASSPADTGELFF
CDR3nt: TGCGCCAGCAGCCCGGCGGACACCGGGGAGCTGTTTTTT

abundance: few
j_gene: TRBJ2-4
d_gene: TRBD2
v_gene: TRBV29-1
CDR3aa: CSVAGASGRKSIQYF
CDR3nt: TGCAGCGTTGCTGGGGCTAGCGGGAGAAAAAGCATTCAGTACTTC

abundance: .
j_gene: TRBJ2-5
d_gene: TRBD2
v_gene: TRBV20-1
CDR3aa: CSARGGAGVTETQYF
CDR3nt: TGCAGTGCTAGAGGAGGTGCGGGAGTTACAGAGACCCAGTACTTC

abundance: .
j_gene: TRBJ1-2
d_gene: .
v_gene: TRBV28
CDR3aa: CASRTIYGYTF
CDR3nt: TGTGCCAGCAGGACCATCTATGGCTACACCTTC

abundance: few
j_gene: TRBJ2-2
d_gene: .
v_gene: TRBV29-1
CDR3aa: CSALGTGELFF
CDR3nt: TGCAGCGCCCTAGGTACCGGGGAGCTGTTTTTT

abundance: .
j_gene: TRBJ1-4
d_gene: TRBD1
v_gene: TRBV12-3/TRBV12-4
CDR3aa: CASSLLDRGGANEKLFF
CDR3nt: TGTGCCAGCAGCCTACTCGACAGGGGGGGAGCTAATGAAAAACTGTTTTTT

abundance: .
j_gene: TRBJ2-3
d_gene: .
v_gene: TRBV29-1
CDR3aa: CSVRKQGQPADTQYF
CDR3nt: TGCAGCGTCCGAAAACAGGGACAACCCGCAGATACGCAGTATTTT

abundance: few
j_gene: TRBJ2-1
d_gene: TRBD2
v_gene: TRBV7-2
CDR3aa: CASSSPASGSYNEQFF
CDR3nt: TGTGCCAGCAGCTCACCCGCTAGCGGGAGCTACAATGAGCAGTTCTTC

abundance: .
j_gene: TRBJ1-3
d_gene: .
v_gene: TRBV9
CDR3aa: CASSRDTNSGNTIYF
CDR3nt: TGTGCCAGCAGTCGAGACACCAACTCTGGAAACACCATATATTTT

abundance: .
j_gene: TRBJ2-1
d_gene: TRBD2
v_gene: TRBV10-1
CDR3aa: CASSEGLAGGYNEQFF
CDR3nt: TGCGCCAGCAGTGAGGGTCTAGCGGGAGGTTACAATGAGCAGTTCTTC

abundance: .
j_gene: TRBJ1-2
d_gene: .
v_gene: TRBV7-2
CDR3aa: CASSPPGSRNYGYTF
CDR3nt: TGTGCCAGCAGCCCCCCAGGCTCGAGGAACTATGGCTACACCTTC

abundance: .
j_gene: TRBJ2-5
d_gene: .
v_gene: TRBV2
CDR3aa: CARGPTETQYF
CDR3nt: TGTGCCCGGGGGCCGACAGAGACCCAGTACTTC

abundance: .
j_gene: TRBJ2-1
d_gene: .
v_gene: TRBV6-2/TRBV6-3
CDR3aa: CASSYLRDLAVF
CDR3nt: TGTGCCAGCAGTTACTTGAGGGACCTAGCCGTTTTC

abundance: many
j_gene: TRBJ2-7
d_gene: .
v_gene: TRBV10-3
CDR3aa: CAIRGPTGRDAYEQYF
CDR3nt: TGTGCCATCAGGGGTCCAACAGGAAGGGATGCCTACGAGCAGTACTTC

abundance: few
j_gene: TRBJ2-7
d_gene: .
v_gene: TRBV5-1
CDR3aa: CASSLNRGRVHEQYF
CDR3nt: TGCGCCAGCAGCCTGAACAGAGGCAGGGTCCACGAGCAGTACTTC

abundance: .
j_gene: TRBJ2-1
d_gene: .
v_gene: TRBV25-1
CDR3aa: CATDPLTPTGQFF
CDR3nt: TGTGCCACCGACCCGCTGACTCCTACGGGGCAGTTCTTC

abundance: few
j_gene: TRBJ2-2
d_gene: .
v_gene: TRBV7-9
CDR3aa: CASSPLGGHSGELFF
CDR3nt: TGTGCCAGCAGCCCCCTCGGGGGGCATAGCGGGGAGCTGTTTTTT

abundance: .
j_gene: TRBJ1-3
d_gene: .
v_gene: TRBV12-3/TRBV12-4
CDR3aa: CASTSPRVGNTIYF
CDR3nt: TGTGCCAGCACTTCTCCCAGGGTTGGAAACACCATATATTTT

abundance: once
j_gene: TRBJ1-3
d_gene: .
v_gene: TRBV5-6
CDR3aa: CASSFNFETIYF
CDR3nt: TGTGCCAGCAGCTTCAACTTCGAGACCATATATTTT

abundance: few
j_gene: TRBJ2-4
d_gene: .
v_gene: TRBV7-9
CDR3aa: CASSLFLAKNIQYF
CDR3nt: TGTGCCAGCAGCTTATTCCTAGCCAAAAACATTCAGTACTTC

abundance: .
j_gene: TRBJ2-7
d_gene: .
v_gene: TRBV4-1
CDR3aa: CASSQGHHGMYEQYF
CDR3nt: TGCGCCAGCAGCCAAGGACACCACGGGATGTACGAGCAGTACTTC

abundance: .
j_gene: TRBJ2-2
d_gene: TRBD1
v_gene: TRBV19
CDR3aa: CASSIGQGGTGELFF
CDR3nt: TGTGCCAGTAGTATCGGACAGGGTGGTACCGGGGAGCTGTTTTTT

abundance: few
j_gene: TRBJ1-2
d_gene: TRBD1
v_gene: TRBV5-1
CDR3aa: CASSLGDRVGYGYTF
CDR3nt: TGCGCCAGCAGCTTGGGTGACAGGGTGGGCTATGGCTACACCTTC

abundance: few
j_gene: TRBJ2-3
d_gene: TRBD1
v_gene: TRBV12-3/TRBV12-4
CDR3aa: CASSSIDRAWGDTQYF
CDR3nt: TGTGCCAGCAGTTCCATAGACAGGGCTTGGGGAGATACGCAGTATTTT

abundance: .
j_gene: TRBJ1-4
d_gene: .
v_gene: TRBV5-8
CDR3aa: CASSVGILATNEKLFF
CDR3nt: TGTGCCAGCAGCGTTGGCATCCTAGCAACTAATGAAAAACTGTTTTTT

abundance: few
j_gene: TRBJ2-3
d_gene: TRBD1
v_gene: TRBV5-1
CDR3aa: CASSSIRDRGKNTQYF
CDR3nt: TGCGCCAGCAGCTCAATCCGGGACAGGGGTAAAAATACGCAGTATTTT

abundance: .
j_gene: TRBJ2-2
d_gene: .
v_gene: TRBV6-5
CDR3aa: CASSSQRPVGGELFF
CDR3nt: TGTGCCAGCAGTTCGCAGCGGCCTGTAGGCGGGGAGCTGTTTTTT

abundance: .
j_gene: TRBJ2-1
d_gene: .
v_gene: TRBV29-1
CDR3aa: CSGNQGAYNEQFF
CDR3nt: TGCAGCGGAAACCAAGGGGCTTACAATGAGCAGTTCTTC

abundance: .
j_gene: TRBJ1-5
d_gene: .
v_gene: TRBV20-1
CDR3aa: CSALRGSNQPQHF
CDR3nt: TGCAGTGCCTTGCGGGGTAGCAATCAGCCCCAGCATTTT

abundance: .
j_gene: TRBJ2-1
d_gene: .
v_gene: TRBV24-1
CDR3aa: CATSDARTPYNEQFF
CDR3nt: TGTGCCACCAGTGATGCCCGTACCCCCTACAATGAGCAGTTCTTC

abundance: .
j_gene: TRBJ2-1
d_gene: .
v_gene: TRBV11-2
CDR3aa: CASSSPGTFYNEQFF
CDR3nt: TGTGCCAGCAGCTCCCCCGGGACATTCTACAATGAGCAGTTCTTC

abundance: once
j_gene: TRBJ2-4
d_gene: TRBD2
v_gene: TRBV12-3/TRBV12-4
CDR3aa: CASSLAGTSGSLAKNIQYF
CDR3nt: TGTGCCAGCAGCCTCGCCGGGACTAGCGGGTCCCTAGCCAAAAACATTCAGTACTTC

abundance: .
j_gene: TRBJ2-7
d_gene: .
v_gene: TRBV24-1
CDR3aa: CATSSGVNEQYF
CDR3nt: TGTGCCACCAGTTCGGGCGTGAACGAGCAGTACTTC

abundance: few
j_gene: TRBJ1-5
d_gene: .
v_gene: TRBV24-1
CDR3aa: CATSDLLTGLTHF
CDR3nt: TGTGCCACCAGTGATTTGTTGACAGGCTTAACGCATTTT

abundance: few
j_gene: TRBJ2-2
d_gene: TRBD2
v_gene: TRBV5-1
CDR3aa: CASSGTSGTNTGELFF
CDR3nt: TGCGCCAGCAGTGGGACTAGCGGGACCAACACCGGGGAGCTGTTTTTT

abundance: few
j_gene: TRBJ1-6
d_gene: .
v_gene: TRBV7-2
CDR3aa: CASSLPTVYSPLHF
CDR3nt: TGTGCCAGCAGCTTACCGACAGTGTATTCACCCCTCCACTTT

abundance: .
j_gene: TRBJ2-3
d_gene: .
v_gene: TRBV24-1
CDR3aa: CATSGLSGPSTDTQYF
CDR3nt: TGTGCCACCAGTGGTCTTAGCGGACCTAGCACAGATACGCAGTATTTT

abundance: .
j_gene: TRBJ2-7
d_gene: .
v_gene: TRBV4-1
CDR3aa: CASSSSGTLSYEQYF
CDR3nt: TGCGCCAGCAGCTCATCCGGGACACTCTCCTACGAGCAGTACTTC

abundance: .
j_gene: TRBJ2-1
d_gene: .
v_gene: TRBV5-1
CDR3aa: CASSLGLGRGLNEQFF
CDR3nt: TGCGCCAGCAGCTTGGGTCTAGGGAGAGGGCTCAATGAGCAGTTCTTC

abundance: few
j_gene: TRBJ2-7
d_gene: .
v_gene: TRBV5-1
CDR3aa: CASSLEWTGYEQYF
CDR3nt: TGCGCCAGCAGCTTGGAATGGACGGGGTACGAGCAGTACTTC

abundance: few
j_gene: TRBJ2-7
d_gene: .
v_gene: TRBV12-3/TRBV12-4
CDR3aa: CASSLKRAPSYEQYF
CDR3nt: TGTGCCAGCAGTTTGAAGCGGGCCCCTTCCTACGAGCAGTACTTC

abundance: few
j_gene: TRBJ1-1
d_gene: TRBD1
v_gene: TRBV18
CDR3aa: CASSSLTGADTEAFF
CDR3nt: TGTGCCAGCTCATCCCTAACAGGGGCGGACACTGAAGCTTTCTTT

abundance: .
j_gene: TRBJ2-5
d_gene: .
v_gene: TRBV14
CDR3aa: CASSQDATTQYF
CDR3nt: TGTGCCAGCAGCCAAGATGCGACGACCCAGTACTTC

abundance: .
j_gene: TRBJ2-1
d_gene: .
v_gene: TRBV7-2
CDR3aa: CASSLLRKAFLVNEQFF
CDR3nt: TGTGCCAGCAGCTTATTAAGGAAAGCGTTCCTGGTCAATGAGCAGTTCTTC

abundance: .
j_gene: TRBJ1-5
d_gene: .
v_gene: TRBV20-1
CDR3aa: CSASEADNQPQHF
CDR3nt: TGCAGTGCTAGTGAGGCAGATAATCAGCCCCAGCATTTT

abundance: .
j_gene: TRBJ1-1
d_gene: .
v_gene: TRBV4-2
CDR3aa: CASSQGPLYSYTEAFF
CDR3nt: TGTGCCAGCAGCCAGGGACCCTTGTACAGTTACACTGAAGCTTTCTTT

abundance: few
j_gene: TRBJ2-3
d_gene: .
v_gene: TRBV7-9
CDR3aa: CASLSRGTDTQYF
CDR3nt: TGTGCCAGCTTGAGCAGGGGCACAGATACGCAGTATTTT

abundance: many
j_gene: TRBJ1-1
d_gene: .
v_gene: TRBV6-6
CDR3aa: CASSYRWHPEAFF
CDR3nt: TGTGCCAGCAGTTACCGGTGGCACCCTGAAGCTTTCTTT

abundance: few
j_gene: TRBJ2-3
d_gene: TRBD2
v_gene: TRBV6-1
CDR3aa: CASSALSGGGSSTDTQYF
CDR3nt: TGTGCCAGCAGTGCCCTTAGCGGGGGGGGTTCTAGCACAGATACGCAGTATTTT

abundance: .
j_gene: TRBJ2-7
d_gene: .
v_gene: TRBV7-9
CDR3aa: CASSLGGVLGSYEQYF
CDR3nt: TGTGCCAGCAGCTTAGGGGGGGTCCTGGGTTCCTACGAGCAGTACTTC